The 17 T cell receptor beta chains below come from one sample, sequenced in a study of shared clonotypes between healthy human individuals. Here immunoSEQ multiplex PCR was the method, and the copy in TCRdb shows in-frame clones only, minus some. The table shows about 2.4 million clones, with 80% to 95% occurring only once. Sequenced material: naive CD4+ T cells from PBMCs. Subset specified: CD45RA+ positively selected. These receptors were taken from a man between 18 and 29 years old in good health. Some clones in this sample may be carry-over from other donors' samples.

This chain uses TRBV6-5 with TRBJ1-2, with D hard to call. The CDR3 consists of 12 residues. V dropped 6 bases and J dropped 6 bases, with 11 bases sitting between them. Per the germline V gene, CDR1 is MNHEY and CDR2 is SVGAGI. CDR3 residues: CASSTRTDGYTF. The CDR3 DNA is TGTGCCAGCAGCACAAGGACGGATGGCTACACCTTC.

V gene TRBV10-3 combines with J gene TRBJ2-7; 7 bases line up with TRBD1. Trimming cost V 3 bases and J 5 bases; bases outside gene matches: 10. The CDR3 is made up of 15 amino acids. The V gene's germline CDR1 is ENHRY and CDR2 SYGVKD. The CDR3 DNA sequence: TGTGCCATCAGTGAACGGGGTCAGGGGGTCGACGAGCAGTACTTC. Amino acids: CAISERGQGVDEQYF.

The V call is TRBV5-5, the J call TRBJ1-4, with D possibly being TRBD1 (5 bases). The CDR3 is 14 residues long. V shed 4 bases and J shed 3 bases, with 10 bases lying between them. Germline loops: CDR1 SGHKS, CDR2 YYEKEE (reference sequence). CDR3 protein: CASSLLTANEKLFF. The CDR3 DNA sequence: TGTGCCAGCAGCCTTCTGACAGCTAATGAAAAACTGTTTTTT.

V usage is TRBV28 and J usage is TRBJ2-2; TRBD2 matches at 11 bases. Germline V gene sequence: CDR1 MDHEN, CDR2 SYDVKM. The V gene end was trimmed by 9 bases and the J gene end by 4 bases; junction bases not matched to a gene: 4. The CDR3 has 14 amino acids. CDR3 amino acids: CASTGLAGTGELFF. CDR3 DNA sequence: TGTGCCAGTACCGGACTAGCGGGCACCGGGGAGCTGTTTTTT.

About this clone itself: The sample has other DNA sequences that encode this CDR3 too. This chain uses TRBV5-1 with TRBJ1-1, with 7 bases matching TRBD1. The CDR3 has 14 residues. Germline V gene lookup returns CDR1 SGHRS and CDR2 YFSETQ. J lost 4 bases, V lost 2 bases, and 5 bases had no gene match. The CDR3 spells CASSLKGAGTEAFF. The CDR3 DNA sequence: TGCGCCAGCAGCTTAAAGGGGGCAGGCACTGAAGCTTTCTTT.

This rearrangement joins TRBV7-2 to TRBJ2-1; TRBD2 is a possible D gene (5 bases). The CDR3 has 15 residues. V lost 4 bases, J lost 6 bases, and 16 bases lay in between. Germline V gives CDR1 SGHTA, CDR2 FQGNSA. For the CDR3, the DNA is TGTGCCAGCAGCTGGCGGCGAGGGCCAGGCAATGAGCAGTTCTTC. Its translation: CASSWRRGPGNEQFF.

The V call is TRBV5-4, the J call TRBJ2-5; perhaps TRBD1 as D (6 bases). This CDR3 contains 15 residues. V was trimmed by 2 bases and J by 2 bases, leaving 13 bases between them. Germline V lookup: CDR1 SGHNT, CDR2 YYREEE (reference sequence). In DNA form, the CDR3 reads TGTGCCAGCAGCTTCAATCAGGGGCTTCAAGAGACCCAGTACTTC. Its translation is CASSFNQGLQETQYF.

V is TRBV6-1 and J is TRBJ1-2, with a tentative D call TRBD1 (6 bases). Trimming cost V 5 bases and J 5 bases, with 15 bases left between them. Germline-derived CDR1 and CDR2 are MNHNS and SASEGT. The CDR3 runs to 14 residues. CDR3 residues: CASSRDKDQYGYTF. The CDR3 nucleotides are TGTGCCAGCAGTCGGGACAAGGACCAATATGGCTACACCTTC.

The chain has TRBV7-6 and TRBJ1-4, with D possibly being TRBD1 (6 bases). Germline CDR1 and CDR2: SGHVS and FNYEAQ. Trimming left V 2 bases short and J 4 bases short, with 17 bases between. CDR3 length: 17 residues. The CDR3 DNA sequence: TGTGCCAGCAGCTTAAGGGGTCAGGGGCGGAATAATGAAAAACTGTTTTTT. This encodes CASSLRGQGRNNEKLFF.

This chain connects TRBV30 to TRBJ1-2; 11 nucleotides match TRBD1. J gave up 6 bases and V 5 bases, and 5 bases lay outside the gene matches. The CDR3 has 13 residues. Germline V CDR1 and CDR2: GTSNPN, SVGIG (reference sequence). Here the CDR3 reads CAWVRTGGDGYTF. CDR3 nucleotides: TGTGCCTGGGTGAGGACAGGGGGCGATGGCTACACCTTC.

The chain links TRBV28 to TRBJ1-1; tentative D call: TRBD1 (5 bases). Trimming took 6 bases from V and 9 from J, leaving 17 bases between them. Per germline, CDR1 MDHEN and CDR2 SYDVKM. The CDR3 length is 13 residues. The CDR3 sequence is CASSLLGGRQAFF. The CDR3 DNA follows: TGTGCCAGCAGCCTACTCGGGGGACGACAAGCTTTCTTT.

The V and J genes are TRBV19 and TRBJ2-1; 9 bases align to TRBD2. The V gene's germline CDR1 is LNHDA and CDR2 SQIVND (reference sequence). The CDR3 runs 15 residues. The V and J ends lost 6 bases and 4 bases, in that order; junction bases with no gene match: 7. CDR3 bases: TGTGCCAGTAGCCGGAGACTAGCGGAGTACAATGAGCAGTTCTTC. This codes for CASSRRLAEYNEQFF. Full variable domain (rest looked up from reference TRBV19 and TRBJ2-1): DGGITQSPKYLFRKEGQNVTLSCEQNLNHDAMYWYRQDPGQGLRLIYYSQIVNDFQKGDIAEGYSVSREKKESFPLTVTSAQKNPTAFYLCASSRRLAEYNEQFFGPGTRLTVL.

The rearrangement uses TRBV11-2 and TRBJ1-2, with a tentative D call TRBD1 (5 bases). The CDR3 is made up of 13 amino acids. V lost 0 bases and J lost 4, with 6 bases in between. Germline V gene sequence: CDR1 SGHAT, CDR2 FQNNGV. The CDR3 coding sequence is TGTGCCAGCAGCTTAGAAGGGGCCTATGGCTACACCTTC. It encodes CASSLEGAYGYTF. The entire variable domain, with the rest obtained from reference TRBV11-2 and TRBJ1-2, is as follows: EAGVAQSPRYKIIEKRQSVAFWCNPISGHATLYWYQQILGQGPKLLIQFQNNGVVDDSQLPKDRFSAERLKGVDSTLKIQPAKLEDSAVYLCASSLEGAYGYTFGSGTRLTVV.

This chain links TRBV19 with TRBJ2-5, with D possibly matching TRBD1 (5 bases). The V end lost 5 bases, the J end lost 5 bases, and 12 bases lay between the germline ends. Germline V gene lookup returns CDR1 LNHDA and CDR2 SQIVND (reference sequence). This CDR3 has 13 residues. Here the CDR3 reads CASSGTAGETQYF. The CDR3 DNA reads TGTGCCAGTAGTGGCACAGCAGGGGAGACCCAGTACTTC.

V usage is TRBV5-1 and J usage is TRBJ1-1; TRBD1 might be the D (6 bases). The length of the CDR3 is 17 residues. Trimming removed 1 base from V and 4 bases from J, with 20 bases in between. Looked up from germline, CDR1 is SGHRS and CDR2 is YFSETQ. The CDR3 DNA reads as TGCGCCAGCAGCTTGCTTATAGGGACACGGTCGGGCACTGAAGCTTTCTTT. This codes for CASSLLIGTRSGTEAFF.

This clone appeared once. This chain uses TRBV4-1 with TRBJ2-3, with TRBD2 identical over 10 bases. The CDR3 is 18 residues long. Germline assignment: CDR1 MGHRA and CDR2 YSYEKL. J gave up 4 bases and V 1 base, and 11 bases lay outside the gene matches. For the CDR3, the DNA is TGCGCCAGCAGCCAAGCGAACCTCGGACTAGCGGTAGCAGATACGCAGTATTTT. Protein product: CASSQANLGLAVADTQYF.

J is TRBJ2-5 and V is TRBV5-1; 12 bases fit TRBD2. The J segment lost 1 base and the V segment lost 0 bases, leaving 4 bases of the junction unmatched. There are 17 residues in the CDR3. In germline, CDR1 is SGHRS, CDR2 YFSETQ. CDR3 sequence (DNA): TGCGCCAGCAGCTTGGATTTGACTAGCGGGAGCCAAGAGACCCAGTACTTC. Protein product: CASSLDLTSGSQETQYF.